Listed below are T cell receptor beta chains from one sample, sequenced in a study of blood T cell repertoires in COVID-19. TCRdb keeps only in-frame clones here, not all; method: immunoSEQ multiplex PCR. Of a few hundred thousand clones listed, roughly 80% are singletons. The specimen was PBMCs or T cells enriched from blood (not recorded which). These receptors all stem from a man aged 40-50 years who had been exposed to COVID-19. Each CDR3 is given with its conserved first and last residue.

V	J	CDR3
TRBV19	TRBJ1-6	CASRSSYNSPLHF
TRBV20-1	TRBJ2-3	CSASGLGGGRDTQYF
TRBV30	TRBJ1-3	CAWGSSRQGNQENTIYF
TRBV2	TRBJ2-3	CASSARTSGTDTQYF
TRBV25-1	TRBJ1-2	CASSGTGTGIHGYTF
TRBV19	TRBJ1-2	CASSWDRDGYTF
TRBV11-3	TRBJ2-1	CASSKGPASGNEQFF
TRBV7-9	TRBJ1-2	CASSSQNREANYGYTF
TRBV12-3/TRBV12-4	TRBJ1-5	CASSLTPQPQHF
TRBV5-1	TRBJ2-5	CASSPLGGGMQETQYF
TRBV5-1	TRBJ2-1	CASSFGGRTYNEQFF
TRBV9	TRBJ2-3	CASSPEGAGDTQYF
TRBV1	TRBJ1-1	CTSSLKGPLAGQGDTEAFF
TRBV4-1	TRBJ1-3	CASSQVLNTIYF
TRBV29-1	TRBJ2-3	CSVDWLDTQYF
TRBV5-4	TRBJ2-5	CATNSGRAREETQYF
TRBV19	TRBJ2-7	CASRARGDYEQYF
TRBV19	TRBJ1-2	CASSIQNSYGYTF
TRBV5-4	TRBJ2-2	CASSYGLSTGELFF
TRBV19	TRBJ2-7	CASSIDRWSYEQYF
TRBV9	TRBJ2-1	CASSVSGVDNEQFF
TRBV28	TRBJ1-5	CASRQPTGVGNQPQHF
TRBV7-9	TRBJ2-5	CASSLGGTRQETQYF
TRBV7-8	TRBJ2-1	CASSYGLAENEQFF
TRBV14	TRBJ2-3	CASSRIAGGFTDTQYF
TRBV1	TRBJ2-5	CSGTSRQETQYF
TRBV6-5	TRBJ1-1	CASSYAGANTEAFF
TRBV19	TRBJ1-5	CATHSAPYQPQHF
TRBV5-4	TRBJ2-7	CASSKGTVEQYF
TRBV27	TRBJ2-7	CASSFRGSYEQYF
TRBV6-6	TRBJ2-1	CASSPGTSLNEQFF
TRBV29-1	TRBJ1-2	CSVISGDGYTF
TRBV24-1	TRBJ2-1	CATSDADPGQAANNEQFF
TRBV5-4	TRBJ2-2	CASSRDLQRNTGELFF
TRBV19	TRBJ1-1	CASSESYTEAFF
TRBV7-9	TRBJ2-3	CASSQTGSTDTQYF
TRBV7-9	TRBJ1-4	CASSSTGGGDEKLFF
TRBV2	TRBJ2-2	CASSWTSGRVWGTGELFF
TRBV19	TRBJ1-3	CASSIVASSGNTIYF